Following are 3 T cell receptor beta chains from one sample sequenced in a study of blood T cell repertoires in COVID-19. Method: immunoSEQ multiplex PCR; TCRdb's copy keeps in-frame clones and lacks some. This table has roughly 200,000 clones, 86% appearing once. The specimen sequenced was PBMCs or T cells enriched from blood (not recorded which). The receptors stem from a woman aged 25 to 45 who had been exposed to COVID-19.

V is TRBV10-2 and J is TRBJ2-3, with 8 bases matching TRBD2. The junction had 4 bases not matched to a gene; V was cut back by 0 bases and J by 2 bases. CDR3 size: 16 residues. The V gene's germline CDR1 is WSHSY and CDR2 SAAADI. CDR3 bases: TGCGCCAGCAGTGAGTCCCTAGCGGGCTTCACAGATACGCAGTATTTT. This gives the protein CASSESLAGFTDTQYF.

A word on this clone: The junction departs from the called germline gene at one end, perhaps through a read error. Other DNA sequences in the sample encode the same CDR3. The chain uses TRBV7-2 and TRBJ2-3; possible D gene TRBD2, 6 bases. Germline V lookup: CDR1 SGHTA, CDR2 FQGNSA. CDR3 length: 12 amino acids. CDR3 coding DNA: TGTGCCAGCAGCCTAGCGAGAGATACGCAGTATTTT. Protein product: CASSLARDTQYF. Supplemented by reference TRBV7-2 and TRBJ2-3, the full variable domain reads GAGVSQSPSNKVTEKGKDVELRCDPISGHTALYWYRQSLGQGLEFLIYFQGNSAPDKSGLPSDRFSAERTGGSVSTLTIQRTQQEDSAVYLCASSLARDTQYFGPGTRLTVL.

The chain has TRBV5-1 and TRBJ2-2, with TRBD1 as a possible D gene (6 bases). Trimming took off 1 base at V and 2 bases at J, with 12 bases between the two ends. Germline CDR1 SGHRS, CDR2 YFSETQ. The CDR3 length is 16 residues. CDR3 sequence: CASSLLGAFNTGELFF. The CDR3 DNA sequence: TGCGCCAGCAGCTTGTTGGGGGCATTTAACACCGGGGAGCTGTTTTTT.